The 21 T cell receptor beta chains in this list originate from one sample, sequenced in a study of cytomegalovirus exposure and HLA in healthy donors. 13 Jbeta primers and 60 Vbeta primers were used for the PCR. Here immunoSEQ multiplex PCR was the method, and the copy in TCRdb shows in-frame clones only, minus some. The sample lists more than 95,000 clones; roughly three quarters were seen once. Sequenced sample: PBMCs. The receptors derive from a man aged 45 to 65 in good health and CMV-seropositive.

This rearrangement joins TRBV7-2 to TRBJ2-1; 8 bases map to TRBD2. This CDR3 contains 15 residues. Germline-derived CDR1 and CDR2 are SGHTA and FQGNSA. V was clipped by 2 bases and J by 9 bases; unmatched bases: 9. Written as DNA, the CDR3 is TGTGCCAGCAGCTTAACGGCCGCCGGGGGGGGTGAGCAGTTCTTC. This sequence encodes CASSLTAAGGGEQFF.

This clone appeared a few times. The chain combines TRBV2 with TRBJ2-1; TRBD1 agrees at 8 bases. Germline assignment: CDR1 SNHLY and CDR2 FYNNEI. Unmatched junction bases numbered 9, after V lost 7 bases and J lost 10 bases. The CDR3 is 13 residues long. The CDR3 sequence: CASIGDRGGEQFF. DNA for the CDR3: TGTGCCAGCATAGGAGACAGGGGTGGCGAGCAGTTCTTC.

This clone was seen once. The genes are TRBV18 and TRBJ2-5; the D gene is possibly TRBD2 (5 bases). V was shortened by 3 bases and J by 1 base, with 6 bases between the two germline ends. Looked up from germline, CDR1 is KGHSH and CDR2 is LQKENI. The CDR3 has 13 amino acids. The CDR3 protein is CASSPTTQETQYF. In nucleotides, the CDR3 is TGTGCCAGCTCACCGACTACCCAAGAGACCCAGTACTTC.

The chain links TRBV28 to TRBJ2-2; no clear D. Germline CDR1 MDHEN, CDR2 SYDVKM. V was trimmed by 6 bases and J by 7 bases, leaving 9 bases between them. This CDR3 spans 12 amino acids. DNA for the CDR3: TGTGCCAGCAGCCCCCTAGGCGGGGAGCTGTTTTTT. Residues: CASSPLGGELFF.

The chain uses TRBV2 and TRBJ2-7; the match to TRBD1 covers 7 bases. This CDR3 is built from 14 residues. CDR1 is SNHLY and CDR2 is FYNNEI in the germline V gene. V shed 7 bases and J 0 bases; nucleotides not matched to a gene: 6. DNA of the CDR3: TGTGCCAGCACCTGGGCAGGGGGCTCCTACGAGCAGTACTTC. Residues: CASTWAGGSYEQYF.

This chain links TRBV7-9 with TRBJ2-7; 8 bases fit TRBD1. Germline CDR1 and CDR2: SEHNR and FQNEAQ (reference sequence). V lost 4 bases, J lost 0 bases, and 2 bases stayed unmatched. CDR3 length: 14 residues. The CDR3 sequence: CASSSGQVSYEQYF. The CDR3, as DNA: TGTGCCAGCAGCTCGGGACAGGTCTCCTACGAGCAGTACTTC.

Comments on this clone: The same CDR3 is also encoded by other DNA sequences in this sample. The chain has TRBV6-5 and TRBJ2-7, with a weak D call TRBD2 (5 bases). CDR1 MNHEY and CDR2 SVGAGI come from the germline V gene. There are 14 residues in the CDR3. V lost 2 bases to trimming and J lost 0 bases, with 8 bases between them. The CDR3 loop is CASSYSRDSYEQYF. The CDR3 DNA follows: TGTGCCAGCAGTTACAGCCGGGACTCCTACGAGCAGTACTTC.

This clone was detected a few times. The CDR3 nucleotides read TGTGCCAGTGGACGGGCGGCTAGCGGGAGCAATGAGCAGTTCTTC. Protein sequence: CASGRAASGSNEQFF. The chain employs TRBV7-9 and TRBJ2-1; 10 bases align to TRBD2. There are 15 residues in the CDR3. J was trimmed by 6 bases and V by 9 bases; bases with no gene match: 11. Germline values: CDR1 SEHNR, CDR2 FQNEAQ (reference sequence).

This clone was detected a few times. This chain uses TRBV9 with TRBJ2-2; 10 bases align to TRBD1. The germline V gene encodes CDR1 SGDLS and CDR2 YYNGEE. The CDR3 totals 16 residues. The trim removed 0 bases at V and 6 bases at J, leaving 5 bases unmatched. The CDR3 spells CASSVAGTGVSGELFF. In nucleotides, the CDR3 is TGTGCCAGCAGCGTAGCTGGGACAGGGGTTTCCGGGGAGCTGTTTTTT.

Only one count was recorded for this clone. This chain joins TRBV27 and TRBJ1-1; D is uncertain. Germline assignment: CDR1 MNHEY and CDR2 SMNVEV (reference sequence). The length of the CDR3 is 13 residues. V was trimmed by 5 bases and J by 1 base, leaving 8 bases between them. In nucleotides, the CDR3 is TGTGCCAGCAGTACCCGACAGAACACTGAAGCTTTCTTT. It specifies CASSTRQNTEAFF.

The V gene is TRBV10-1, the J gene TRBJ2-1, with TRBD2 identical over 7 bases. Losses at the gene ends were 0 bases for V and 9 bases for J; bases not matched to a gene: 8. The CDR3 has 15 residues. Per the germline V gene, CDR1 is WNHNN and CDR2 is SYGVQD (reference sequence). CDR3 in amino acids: CASSESGEGTGEQFF. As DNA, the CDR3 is TGCGCCAGCAGTGAGTCGGGGGAGGGGACGGGTGAGCAGTTCTTC.

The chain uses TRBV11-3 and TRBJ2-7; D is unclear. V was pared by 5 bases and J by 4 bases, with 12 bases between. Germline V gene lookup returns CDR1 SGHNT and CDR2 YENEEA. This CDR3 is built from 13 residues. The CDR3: CASSLKNRYEQYF. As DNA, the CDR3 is TGTGCCAGCAGCCTTAAAAACCGGTACGAGCAGTACTTC.

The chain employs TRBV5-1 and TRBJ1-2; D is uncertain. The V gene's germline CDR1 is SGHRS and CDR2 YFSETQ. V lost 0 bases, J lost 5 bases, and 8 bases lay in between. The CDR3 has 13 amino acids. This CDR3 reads CASSLEQPYGYTF. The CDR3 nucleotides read TGCGCCAGCAGCTTGGAACAGCCTTATGGCTACACCTTC.

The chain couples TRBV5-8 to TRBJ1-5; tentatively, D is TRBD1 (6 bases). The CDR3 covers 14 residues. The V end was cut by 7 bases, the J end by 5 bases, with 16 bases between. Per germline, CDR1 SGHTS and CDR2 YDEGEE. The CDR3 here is CASCDRSRHQPQHF. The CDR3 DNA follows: TGTGCCAGCTGCGACAGGTCAAGACATCAGCCCCAGCATTTT.

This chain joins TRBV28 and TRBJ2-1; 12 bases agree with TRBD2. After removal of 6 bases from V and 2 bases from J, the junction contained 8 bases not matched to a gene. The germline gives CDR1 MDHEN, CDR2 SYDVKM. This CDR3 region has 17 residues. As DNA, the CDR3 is TGTGCCAGCAGACTTCGACTAGCGGGAGTGGCCTACAATGAGCAGTTCTTC. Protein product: CASRLRLAGVAYNEQFF.

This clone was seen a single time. This CDR3 is CASSLLWDNRYQETQYF. CDR3 DNA sequence: TGTGCCAGCAGTTTACTCTGGGACAACCGGTACCAAGAGACCCAGTACTTC. The chain joins TRBV28 to TRBJ2-5, with TRBD1 as a possible D gene (6 bases). Germline-derived CDR1 and CDR2 are MDHEN and SYDVKM. V lost 2 bases and J 0 bases, leaving 16 bases between the germline ends. There are 17 residues in the CDR3.

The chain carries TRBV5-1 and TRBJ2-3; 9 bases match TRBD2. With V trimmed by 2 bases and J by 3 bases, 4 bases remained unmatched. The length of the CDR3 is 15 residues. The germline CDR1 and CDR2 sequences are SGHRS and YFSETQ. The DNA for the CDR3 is TGCGCCAGCAGCTTCCAAACTAGCGGGACAGATACGCAGTATTTT. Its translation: CASSFQTSGTDTQYF.

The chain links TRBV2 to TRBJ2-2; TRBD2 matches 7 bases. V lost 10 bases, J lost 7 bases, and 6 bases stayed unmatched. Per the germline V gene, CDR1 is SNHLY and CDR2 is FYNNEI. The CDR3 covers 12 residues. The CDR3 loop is CATGSGFGELFF. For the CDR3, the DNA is TGTGCCACCGGTAGCGGGTTCGGGGAGCTGTTTTTT.

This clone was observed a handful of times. The CDR3 region is CASSEGGGNQPQHF. In nucleotides, the CDR3 is TGTGCCAGCAGTGAAGGGGGCGGCAATCAGCCCCAGCATTTT. The chain recombines TRBV6-5 with TRBJ1-5; 7 bases map to TRBD1. From germline, CDR1 is MNHEY and CDR2 SVGAGI. Trimming took 5 bases from V and 2 from J; bases not matched to a gene: 3. The CDR3 spans 14 residues.

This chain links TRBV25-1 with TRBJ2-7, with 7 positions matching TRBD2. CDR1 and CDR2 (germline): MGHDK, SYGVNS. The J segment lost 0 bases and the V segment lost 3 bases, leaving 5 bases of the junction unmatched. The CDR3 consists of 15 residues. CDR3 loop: CASSDPSGISYEQYF. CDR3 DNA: TGTGCCAGCAGTGACCCAAGCGGGATCTCCTACGAGCAGTACTTC.

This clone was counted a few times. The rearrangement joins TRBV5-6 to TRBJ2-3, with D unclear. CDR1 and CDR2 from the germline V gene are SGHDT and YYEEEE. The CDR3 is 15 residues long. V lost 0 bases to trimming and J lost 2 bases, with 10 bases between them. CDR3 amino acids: CASSLALTYTDTQYF. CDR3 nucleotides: TGTGCCAGCAGCTTGGCGCTTACTTACACAGATACGCAGTATTTT.